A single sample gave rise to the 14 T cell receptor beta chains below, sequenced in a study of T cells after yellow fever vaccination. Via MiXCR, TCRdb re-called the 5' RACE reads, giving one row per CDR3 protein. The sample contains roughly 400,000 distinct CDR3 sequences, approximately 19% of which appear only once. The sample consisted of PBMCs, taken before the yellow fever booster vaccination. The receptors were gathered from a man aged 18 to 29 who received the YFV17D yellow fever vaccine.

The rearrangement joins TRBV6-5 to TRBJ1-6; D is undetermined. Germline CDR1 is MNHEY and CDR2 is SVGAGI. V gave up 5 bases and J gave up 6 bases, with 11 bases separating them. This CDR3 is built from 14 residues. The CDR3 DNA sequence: TGTGCCAGCAGTCGCCCGGACGGTAATTCACCCCTCCACTTT. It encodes CASSRPDGNSPLHF.

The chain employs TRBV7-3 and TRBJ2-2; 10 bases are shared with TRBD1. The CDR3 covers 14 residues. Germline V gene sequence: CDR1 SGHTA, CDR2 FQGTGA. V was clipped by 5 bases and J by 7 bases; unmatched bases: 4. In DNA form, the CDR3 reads TGTGCCAGCAGCATGACAGGGGGCGGCGGGGAGCTGTTTTTT. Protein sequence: CASSMTGGGGELFF.

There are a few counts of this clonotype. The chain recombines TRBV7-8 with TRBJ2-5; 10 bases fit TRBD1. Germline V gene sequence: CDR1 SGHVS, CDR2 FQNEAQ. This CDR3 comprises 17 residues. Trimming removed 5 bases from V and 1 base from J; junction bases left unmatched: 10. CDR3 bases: TGTGCCAGCAGCCACCGAGCGGGACAGGGGCGCCAAGAGACCCAGTACTTC. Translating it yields CASSHRAGQGRQETQYF.

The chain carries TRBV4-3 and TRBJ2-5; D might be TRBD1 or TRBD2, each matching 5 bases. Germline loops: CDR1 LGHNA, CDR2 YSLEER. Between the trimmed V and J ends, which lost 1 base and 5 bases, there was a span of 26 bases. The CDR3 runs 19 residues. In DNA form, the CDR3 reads TGCGCCAGCAGCCAAGGGGCGCGCAGTCGGGACGCGGGTTGGGAGACCCAGTACTTC. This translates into CASSQGARSRDAGWETQYF.

CDR3 DNA: TGCGCCAGCAGTGACGGGTATAGCAATCAGCCCCAGCATTTT. Residues: CASSDGYSNQPQHF. V and J are TRBV10-2 and TRBJ1-5, with D unresolved. This CDR3 comprises 14 residues. The germline V gene encodes CDR1 WSHSY and CDR2 SAAADI. Trimming removed 3 bases at V and 0 bases at J, with 6 bases between.

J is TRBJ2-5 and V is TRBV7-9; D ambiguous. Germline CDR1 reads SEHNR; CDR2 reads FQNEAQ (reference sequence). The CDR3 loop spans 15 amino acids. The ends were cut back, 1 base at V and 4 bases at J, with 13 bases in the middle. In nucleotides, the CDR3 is TGTGCCAGCAGCTTAGGTTCGTTAGTCCGAGAGACCCAGTACTTC. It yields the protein CASSLGSLVRETQYF.

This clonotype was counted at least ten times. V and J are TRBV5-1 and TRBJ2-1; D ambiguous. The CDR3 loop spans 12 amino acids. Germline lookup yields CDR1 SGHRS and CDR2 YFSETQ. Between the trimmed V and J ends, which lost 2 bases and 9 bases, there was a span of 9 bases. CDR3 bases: TGCGCCAGCAGCTTCCCAGTCGGTGAGCAGTTCTTC. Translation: CASSFPVGEQFF. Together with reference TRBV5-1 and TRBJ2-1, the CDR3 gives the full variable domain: KAGVTQTPRYLIKTRGQQVTLSCSPISGHRSVSWYQQTPGQGLQFLFEYFSETQRNKGNFPGRFSGRQFSNSRSEMNVSTLELGDSALYLCASSFPVGEQFFGPGTRLTVL.

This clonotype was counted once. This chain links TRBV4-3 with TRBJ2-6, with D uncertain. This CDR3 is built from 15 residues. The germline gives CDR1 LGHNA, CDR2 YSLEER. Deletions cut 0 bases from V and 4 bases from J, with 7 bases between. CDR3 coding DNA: TGCGCCAGCAGCCAAGATCCCCCCGGGGCCAACGTCCTGACTTTC. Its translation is CASSQDPPGANVLTF.

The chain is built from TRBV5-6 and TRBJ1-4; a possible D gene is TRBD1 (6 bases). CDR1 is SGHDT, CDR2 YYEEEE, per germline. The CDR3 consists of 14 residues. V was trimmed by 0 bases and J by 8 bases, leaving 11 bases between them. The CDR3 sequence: CASSLGAGDEKLFF. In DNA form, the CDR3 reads TGTGCCAGCAGCTTGGGGGCAGGGGACGAAAAACTGTTTTTT.

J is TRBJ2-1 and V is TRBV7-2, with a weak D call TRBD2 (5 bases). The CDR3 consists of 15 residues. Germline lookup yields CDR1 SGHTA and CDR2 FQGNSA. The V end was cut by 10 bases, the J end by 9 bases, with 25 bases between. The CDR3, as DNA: TGTGCCACTAGGACCTCGGTGGAGGTATTAACTGAGCAGTTCTTC. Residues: CATRTSVEVLTEQFF. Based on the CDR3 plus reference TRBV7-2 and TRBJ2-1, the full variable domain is GAGVSQSPSNKVTEKGKDVELRCDPISGHTALYWYRQSLGQGLEFLIYFQGNSAPDKSGLPSDRFSAERTGGSVSTLTIQRTQQEDSAVYLCATRTSVEVLTEQFFGPGTRLTVL.

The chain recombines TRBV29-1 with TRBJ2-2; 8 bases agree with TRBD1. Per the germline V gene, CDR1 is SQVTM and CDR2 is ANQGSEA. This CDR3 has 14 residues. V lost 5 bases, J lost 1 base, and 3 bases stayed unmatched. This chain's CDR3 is CSVTGTGNTGELFF. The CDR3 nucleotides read TGCAGCGTTACCGGGACAGGGAACACCGGGGAGCTGTTTTTT.

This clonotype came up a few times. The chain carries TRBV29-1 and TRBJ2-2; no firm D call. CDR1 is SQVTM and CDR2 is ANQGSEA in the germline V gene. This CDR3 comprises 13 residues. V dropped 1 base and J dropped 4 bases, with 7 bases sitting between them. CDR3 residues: CSVEGATTGELFF. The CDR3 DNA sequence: TGCAGCGTTGAAGGGGCGACCACCGGGGAGCTGTTTTTT.

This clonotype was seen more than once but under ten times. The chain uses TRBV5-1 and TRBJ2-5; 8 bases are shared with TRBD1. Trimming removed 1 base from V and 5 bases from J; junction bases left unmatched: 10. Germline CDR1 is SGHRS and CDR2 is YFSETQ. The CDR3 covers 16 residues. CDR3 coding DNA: TGCGCCAGCAGCTTGAGCCTACAGGGGGGAGCTGAGACCCAGTACTTC. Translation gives CASSLSLQGGAETQYF.

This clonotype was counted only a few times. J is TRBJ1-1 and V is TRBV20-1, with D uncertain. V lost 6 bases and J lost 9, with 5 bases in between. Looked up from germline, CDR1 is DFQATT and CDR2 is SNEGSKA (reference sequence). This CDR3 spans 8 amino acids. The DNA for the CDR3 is TGCAGTGCCTCCCAAGCTTTCTTT. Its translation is CSASQAFF.